What follows is one T cell receptor beta chain and its context. Its antigen is still unknown. The germline V and J ends were trimmed by 4 bases and 6 bases, with 15 bases remaining between them. There are 14 residues in the CDR3. Germline CDR1 LGHDT, CDR2 YNNKEL (reference sequence). These data come from a study of response to subunit inactivated influenza vaccine. MiXCR, run by TCRdb on the RT-PCR reads, gives a single entry per CDR3 protein. The sample holds about 300,000 distinct CDR3 sequences, 20% to 25% seen once. Study-level findings and limits: It was the authors' suggestion that each seasonal influenza vaccination recruits few new T cells.

The sequencing used PBMCs from blood, collected less than 22 months after vaccination. The genes are TRBV3-1 and TRBJ1-1; a weak D match, TRBD1 (5 bases). The origin of this receptor is a man between 50 and 75 years old who received an inactivated influenza vaccine. The CDR3 coding sequence is TGTGCCAGCAGCCTCTCCGAAGGGGCTCCTGAAGCTTTCTTT. It encodes CASSLSEGAPEAFF. The entire variable domain, with the rest obtained from reference TRBV3-1 and TRBJ1-1, is as follows: DTAVSQTPKYLVTQMGNDKSIKCEQNLGHDTMYWYKQDSKKFLKIMFSYNNKELIINETVPNRFSPKSPDKAHLNLHINSLELGDSAVYFCASSLSEGAPEAFFGQGTRLTVV.